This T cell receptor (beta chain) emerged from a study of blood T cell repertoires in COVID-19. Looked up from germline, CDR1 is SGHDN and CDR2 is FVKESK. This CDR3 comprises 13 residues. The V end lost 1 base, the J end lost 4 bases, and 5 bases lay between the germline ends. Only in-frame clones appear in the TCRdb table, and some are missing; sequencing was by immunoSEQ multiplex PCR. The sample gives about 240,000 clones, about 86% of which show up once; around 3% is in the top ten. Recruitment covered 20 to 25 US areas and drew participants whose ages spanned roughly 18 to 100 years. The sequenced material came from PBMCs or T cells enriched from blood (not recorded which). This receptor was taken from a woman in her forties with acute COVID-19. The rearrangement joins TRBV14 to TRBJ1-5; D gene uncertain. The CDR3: CASSQARNQPQHF. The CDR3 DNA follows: TGTGCCAGCAGCCAAGCCCGGAATCAGCCCCAGCATTTT.